This T cell receptor (beta chain) came from a study of blood T cell repertoires in COVID-19. Only in-frame clones appear in the TCRdb table, and some are missing; sequencing was by immunoSEQ multiplex PCR. The data contain about 300,000 clones, roughly 88% of them singletons. The CDR3 extends over 13 amino acids. CDR1 is MDHEN, CDR2 SYDVKM, per germline. The V end was cut by 7 bases, the J end by 2 bases, with 11 bases between. Sequenced material: peripheral blood. The sequence came from a woman younger than 45 who had recovered from COVID-19. The chain carries TRBV28 and TRBJ2-5; tentatively, D is TRBD1 (5 bases). The CDR3 DNA is TGTGCCAGCACGAGACAGATTCAAGAGACCCAGTACTTC. Protein sequence: CASTRQIQETQYF.